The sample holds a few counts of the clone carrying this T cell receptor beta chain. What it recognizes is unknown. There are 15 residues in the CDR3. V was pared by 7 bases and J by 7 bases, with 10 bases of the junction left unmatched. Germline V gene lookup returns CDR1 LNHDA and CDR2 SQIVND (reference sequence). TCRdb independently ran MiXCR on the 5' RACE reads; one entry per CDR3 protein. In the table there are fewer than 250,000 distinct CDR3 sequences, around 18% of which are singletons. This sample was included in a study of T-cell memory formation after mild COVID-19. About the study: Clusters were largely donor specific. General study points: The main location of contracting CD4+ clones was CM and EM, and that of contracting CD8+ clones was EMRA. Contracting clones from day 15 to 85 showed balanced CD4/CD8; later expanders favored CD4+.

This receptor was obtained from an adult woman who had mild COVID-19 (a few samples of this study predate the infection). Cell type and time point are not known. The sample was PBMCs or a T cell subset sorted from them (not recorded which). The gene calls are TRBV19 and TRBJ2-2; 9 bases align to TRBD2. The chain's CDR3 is CASMTAGGSGGELFF. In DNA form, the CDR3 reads TGTGCCAGTATGACGGCGGGAGGGTCAGGCGGGGAGCTGTTTTTT.